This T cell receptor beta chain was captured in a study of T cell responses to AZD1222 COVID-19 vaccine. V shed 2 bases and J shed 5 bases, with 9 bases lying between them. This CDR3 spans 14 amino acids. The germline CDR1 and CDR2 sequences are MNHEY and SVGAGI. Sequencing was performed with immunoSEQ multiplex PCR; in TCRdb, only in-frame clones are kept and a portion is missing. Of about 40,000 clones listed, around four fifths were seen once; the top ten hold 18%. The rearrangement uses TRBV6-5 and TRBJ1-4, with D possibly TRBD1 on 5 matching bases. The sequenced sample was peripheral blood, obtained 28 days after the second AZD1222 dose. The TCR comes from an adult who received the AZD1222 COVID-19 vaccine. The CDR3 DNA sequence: TGTGCCAGCAGTTACGGGGCCACAAATGAAAAACTGTTTTTT. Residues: CASSYGATNEKLFF.